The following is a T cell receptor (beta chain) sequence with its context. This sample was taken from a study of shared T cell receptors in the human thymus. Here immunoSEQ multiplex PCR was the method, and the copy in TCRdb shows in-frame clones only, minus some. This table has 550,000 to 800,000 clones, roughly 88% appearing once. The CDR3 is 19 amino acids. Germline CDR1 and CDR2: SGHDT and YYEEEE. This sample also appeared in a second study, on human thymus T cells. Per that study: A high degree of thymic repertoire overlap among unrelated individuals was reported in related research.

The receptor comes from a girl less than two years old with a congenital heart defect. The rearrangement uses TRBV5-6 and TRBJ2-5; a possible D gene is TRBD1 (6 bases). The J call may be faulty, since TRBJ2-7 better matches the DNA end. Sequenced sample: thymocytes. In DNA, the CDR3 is TGTGCCAGCAGCTTGGCCCAACCTCACCCCTGGGGACAAGCAGGCGAGCAGTACTTC. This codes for CASSLAQPHPWGQAGEQYF.